These 5 T cell receptor beta chains were sequenced from one sample in a study of vaccination effects on CD4 cells after COVID-19. Ahead of sequencing, the ViraFEST assay grew antigen-specific CD4+ T cells using viral peptide pools. It was after 10 days of culture that CD4+ T cells were isolated. Nucleocapsid antibody tests were negative, and the vaccine recipients had no prior SARS-CoV-2 infection. For these receptors, no antigen is known. Here immunoSEQ multiplex PCR was the method, and the copy in TCRdb shows in-frame clones only, minus some. This table holds tens of thousands of clones, 70% found once. The sequences come from CD4+ T cells from PBMCs cultured with SARS-CoV-2 spike peptides, collected before COVID-19 vaccination. The receptors here all came from a human donor who received a COVID-19 vaccine.

The chain combines TRBV19 with TRBJ1-1; D remains ambiguous. The germline CDR1 and CDR2 sequences are LNHDA and SQIVND (reference sequence). V was pared by 5 bases and J by 1 base, with 11 bases between. CDR3 size: 14 residues. DNA of the CDR3: TGTGCCAGTAGTGTCCGGACTGCGAACACTGAAGCTTTCTTT. Encoded protein: CASSVRTANTEAFF.

This chain uses TRBV18 with TRBJ1-6; D perhaps matches TRBD1 (5 bases). Germline values: CDR1 KGHSH, CDR2 LQKENI. Trimming took 2 bases from V and 8 from J, leaving 10 bases between them. This CDR3 spans 14 amino acids. Here the CDR3 reads CASSPEGFDSPLHF. CDR3 DNA sequence: TGTGCCAGCTCACCAGAGGGGTTCGATTCACCCCTCCACTTT.

This clone was observed a few times. The chain combines TRBV3-1 (or the pseudogene TRBV3-2) with TRBJ1-6, with D tentatively TRBD1 (5 bases). This CDR3 spans 14 amino acids. The ends were cut back, 1 base at V and 7 bases at J, with 8 bases in the middle. The germline CDR1 and CDR2 sequences are LGHDT and YNNKEL (reference sequence). The CDR3 loop reads CASSQGGVNSPLHF. In DNA form, the CDR3 reads TGTGCCAGCAGCCAAGGGGGGGTCAATTCACCCCTCCACTTT.

The CDR3 region has the DNA TGTGCCAGCAGTTTAGGGGTCAGCTATGGCTACACCTTC. Its translation: CASSLGVSYGYTF. This chain joins TRBV12-3 or TRBV12-4 and TRBJ1-2; D is unclear. The V gene lost 1 base and the J gene lost 4 bases, with 7 bases spanning the gap. CDR3 length equals 13 residues.

The V call is TRBV20-1, the J call TRBJ2-5; TRBD2 aligns across 7 bases. Germline V CDR1 and CDR2: DFQATT, SNEGSKA (reference sequence). The ends lost 3 bases at V and 2 bases at J; junction bases unmatched: 6. The CDR3 runs to 14 residues. The CDR3 loop is CSASIRSGQETQYF. The DNA for the CDR3 is TGCAGTGCTAGTATCCGTAGCGGGCAAGAGACCCAGTACTTC.